This TCR beta chain is drawn from a study of T cells after yellow fever vaccination (dated by TCRdb to about 2019). In the study overall: The SMART-Seq v4 Ultra Low Input RNA kit was used to prepare libraries from fractions with low cell numbers. Bulk TCR alpha and beta repertoires were sequenced longitudinally to track T-cell clones before and after primary and booster YFV17D yellow fever vaccination. The cohort comprised two healthy male donors, one aged 18 to 30 and one aged 30 to 40 years. Bulk PBMC replicates and cell subsets were isolated from blood drawn at multiple timepoints before and after both primary and secondary immunization.

Per the publication, the treatment or condition label means: live attenuated yellow fever vaccine strain. At every blood-draw timepoint, two biological replicates of bulk PBMCs were collected. PBMCs were isolated from peripheral blood using a standard Ficoll-Paque protocol. RNA was extracted with TriZol from bulk PBMCs, CD4 and CD8 fractions, and dextramer-positive and dextramer-negative fractions. This clonotype was seen repeatedly, ten times or more. Its antigen is still unknown. Base qualities are not recorded, but no much larger clone differs from it by a single base. Reads for this sample came from an Illumina NovaSeq 6000. TCR cDNA was synthesized by 5'RACE template switching, through which a universal primer site and unique molecular identifiers were introduced. Priming of cDNA synthesis was performed from both the TCR alpha and TCR beta constant segments. Library amplification used two PCR steps, and the second PCR step added sample barcodes and sequencing adapters. Libraries were sequenced on Illumina HiSeq 2500 (2x100 bp) or NovaSeq (2x150 bp). The study's processing was this. Demultiplexing of reads and collapsing into UMI consensus sequences were performed with MIGEC, and V(D)J alignment was carried out with MiXCR. Vaccine-responding clonotypes were defined with edgeR using replicate PBMC samples, requiring FDR below 0.01 and a log2 fold change above 5 up to day 15. CD4 or CD8 identity was assigned to each bulk clonotype according to whether the clonotype was present at higher abundance in the sequenced CD4 repertoire or the sequenced CD8 repertoire. The public reads were run again by TCRdb, first through fastp at Q25 and then through MiXCR, and only productive beta chains were kept. Rows with a matching CDR3 protein are joined into one entry that keeps the most common DNA and genes. The V and J calls shown here were made by TCRdb, not taken from the authors' results. The sample profile shows around 310,000 distinct CDR3 sequences; 3% to 4.5% of them were found once. The ten largest clones add up to 23% of the sample.

The germline V gene provides CDR1 MNHEY and CDR2 SVGEGT. There are 18 amino acids in the CDR3, from cysteine to phenylalanine inclusive. This entry keeps only the CDR3 DNA: 54 bases, framed from base 1. Compared with germline, V lacks 6 bases and J lacks 5 bases; bases without a gene match: 10. Broad study findings and their caveats: After the booster, most of the clones that had expanded following primary vaccination were detected again (roughly 96% of CD4 and 88% of CD8), which suggests that memory was broadly maintained. Compared with the primary T-cell response, the secondary T-cell response was faster but weaker, reaching its peak on day 5 rather than on day 15. Because the study included only two donors, the extent to which the findings can be generalized is limited. Because abundant contaminating clonotypes from the bulk population could be contained in FACS-sorted repertoires, computational filtering was required. A small fraction of clonotypes showed up in both the CD4 and CD8 compartments, probably as a result of convergent recombination.

Recombination linked TRBV6-2 or TRBV6-3 to TRBJ2-2; 15 central bases correspond to TRBD2. The clonotype was recovered from a man aged 18 to 35 who received the YFV17D yellow fever vaccine. The material was PBMCs, obtained on the day of the yellow fever booster vaccination. The base sequence is TGTGCCAGCAGCCGGACTAGCGGGGGGGCCGTGGGGACCGGGGAGCTGTTTTTT. Translation gives CASSRTSGGAVGTGELFF.